The 5 T cell receptor beta chains below were found in one sample sequenced in a study of response to subunit inactivated influenza vaccine. TCRdb redid the calling of the RT-PCR reads with MiXCR, one entry per CDR3 protein. The sample shows hundreds of thousands of distinct CDR3 sequences, less than 15% of them seen only once. The sequences come from PBMCs from blood, collected around 15 days before vaccination. Every receptor here comes from a man aged 50 or older who received an inactivated influenza vaccine.

The chain carries TRBV5-1 and TRBJ2-5, with D tentatively TRBD1 (5 bases). V lost 0 bases and J lost 1, with 10 bases in between. There are 15 residues in the CDR3. The germline CDR1 and CDR2 sequences are SGHRS and YFSETQ. The CDR3 loop is CASSLGVTVQETQYF. CDR3 bases: TGCGCCAGCAGCTTGGGAGTGACAGTCCAAGAGACCCAGTACTTC.

CDR3 sequence reads: CASSEGMPTQYF. DNA of the CDR3: TGCGCCAGCAGTGAGGGCATGCCTACGCAGTATTTT. This chain connects TRBV10-1 to TRBJ2-3; D not certain. The CDR3 runs 12 residues. V was pared by 2 bases and J by 8 bases, with 8 bases between. Germline CDR1 and CDR2: WNHNN and SYGVQD (reference sequence).

This clonotype came up a few times. The germline gene is not matched at one end of the junction; a read error may be the cause. The chain recombines TRBV7-9 with TRBJ2-7; maybe TRBD1 (6 bases). Germline loops: CDR1 SEHNR, CDR2 FQNEAQ (reference sequence). The CDR3 covers 11 residues. CDR3 loop: CASSTRTEYHF. In nucleotides, the CDR3 is TGTGCCAGCAGCACCCGGACAGAGTACCACTTC.

V usage is TRBV27 and J usage is TRBJ2-7, with D tentatively TRBD2 (6 bases). Germline V gene data show CDR1 as MNHEY and CDR2 as SMNVEV (reference sequence). The CDR3 is 14 amino acids. V was clipped by 6 bases and J by 3 bases, with 15 bases between them. CDR3 protein: CASSRLGSGYEQYF. Written as DNA, the CDR3 is TGTGCCAGCAGCCGACTAGGATCAGGCTACGAGCAGTACTTC.

This clonotype was detected a few times. The CDR3 nucleotides are TGTGCCAGCAAGGGGCTGGGGGAAAAACTGTTTTTT. Its translation: CASKGLGEKLFF. The chain combines TRBV6-6 with TRBJ1-4; D possibly corresponds to TRBD1 (5 bases). Trimming shortened V by 7 bases and J by 8 bases, and 11 bases separated the two germline ends. CDR1 and CDR2 from the germline V gene are MNHNY and SVGAGI (reference sequence). The CDR3 length is 12 residues.